This T cell receptor (beta chain) is drawn from a study of blood T cell repertoires in COVID-19. Per the germline V gene, CDR1 is MNHEY and CDR2 is SMNVEV (reference sequence). The CDR3 consists of 15 residues. The J segment lost 3 bases and the V segment lost 6 bases, leaving 5 bases of the junction unmatched. The protocol was immunoSEQ multiplex PCR, while the TCRdb copy is restricted to in-frame clones and leaves out a portion. The sample has roughly 320,000 clones; roughly 89% are singletons. The source is a woman aged 30 to 39 with COVID-19, enrolled during active disease. Sequenced input: peripheral blood. This rearrangement joins TRBV27 to TRBJ1-5, with 10 bases lining up with TRBD1. CDR3 sequence reads: CASRPGTGDNQPQHF. The CDR3 nucleotides are TGTGCCAGCAGACCCGGGACAGGGGACAATCAGCCCCAGCATTTT.